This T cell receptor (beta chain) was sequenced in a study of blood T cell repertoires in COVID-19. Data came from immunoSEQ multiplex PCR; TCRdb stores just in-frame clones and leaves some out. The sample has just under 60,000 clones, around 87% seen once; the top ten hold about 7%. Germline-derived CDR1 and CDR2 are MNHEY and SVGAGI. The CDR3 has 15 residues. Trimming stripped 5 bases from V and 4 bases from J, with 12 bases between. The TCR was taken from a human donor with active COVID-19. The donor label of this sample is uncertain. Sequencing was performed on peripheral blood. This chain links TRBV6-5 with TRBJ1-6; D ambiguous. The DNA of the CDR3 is TGTGCCAGCAGTCCGACAACAGAATATAATTCACCCCTCCACTTT. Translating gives CASSPTTEYNSPLHF.